This T cell receptor (beta chain) came from a study of beta chain features in type 1 diabetes. Overall study context: Sorted cells numbering 107,917,701 were examined across all samples. General study results and limits: PCR might favor shorter templates, equally in patients and controls.

This clone came up a few times. Its antigen is unidentified. Germline V gene lookup returns CDR1 MNHNS and CDR2 SASEGT. V gave up 3 bases and J gave up 0 bases, with 9 bases separating them. CDR3 length: 15 residues. A sort by CD45RO/CCR7/CD25/CD127/CD95/CD27 yielded CD4+ naive, central memory, regulatory and stem cell-like memory cells. What was sequenced were expressed TCRB transcripts, since all of the isolated RNA had been reverse transcribed. Assay: immunoSEQ multiplex PCR; the TCRdb copy retains only in-frame clones and omits some. The sample lists about 240,000 clones, 25% to 35% seen once, with 3.5% to 4% in the top ten.

The sample consisted of central memory CD4+ T cells from blood. This clonotype was obtained from a man younger than 45 in good health. The chain is built from TRBV6-1 and TRBJ2-1; D ambiguous. In DNA form, the CDR3 reads TGTGCCAGCAGTGAGACATTTTACTCCTACAATGAGCAGTTCTTC. This encodes CASSETFYSYNEQFF.